These 24 T cell receptor beta chains originate from one sample sequenced in a study of cytomegalovirus exposure and HLA in healthy donors. The PCR contained 60 Vbeta and 13 Jbeta primers. Assay used: immunoSEQ multiplex PCR; TCRdb lists only in-frame clones, some missing. The data show over 110,000 clones, and the top ten clones hold about 0.96%. Sequencing input: PBMCs. The receptors here all came from a male donor in good health and CMV-seronegative.

The CDR3: CASKTSGRTDTQYF. CDR3 nucleotides: TGTGCCAGCAAGACTAGCGGGAGGACAGATACGCAGTATTTT. This chain links TRBV7-9 with TRBJ2-3; 13 positions match TRBD2. CDR1 and CDR2 from the germline V gene are SEHNR and FQNEAQ (reference sequence). The junction had 1 base not matched to a gene; V was cut back by 7 bases and J by 3 bases. CDR3 size: 14 residues. The variable domain in full, completed from reference TRBV7-9 and TRBJ2-3, reads DTGVSQNPRHKITKRGQNVTFRCDPISEHNRLYWYRQTLGQGPEFLTYFQNEAQLEKSRLLSDRFSAERPKGSFSTLEIQRTEQGDSAMYLCASKTSGRTDTQYFGPGTRLTVL.

V and J are TRBV7-3 and TRBJ1-2, with D possibly TRBD1 on 5 matching bases. Germline CDR1 reads SGHTA; CDR2 reads FQGTGA. The CDR3 extends over 13 amino acids. V lost 4 bases and J 4 bases, leaving 10 bases between the germline ends. DNA of the CDR3: TGTGCCAGCAGCTCAGGTCAGGGCTATGGCTACACCTTC. Translated: CASSSGQGYGYTF.

The CDR3 nucleotides read TGTGCCAGCACCCCGGGACAGATGAACACTGAAGCTTTCTTT. Residues: CASTPGQMNTEAFF. The rearrangement uses TRBV6-5 and TRBJ1-1; TRBD1 matches 7 bases. CDR3 length: 14 amino acids. V was pared by 7 bases and J by 0 bases, with 5 bases of the junction left unmatched. Germline V gives CDR1 MNHEY, CDR2 SVGAGI.

The chain uses TRBV6-5 and TRBJ1-1; tentative D call: TRBD1 (6 bases). The CDR3 length is 14 residues. Germline V gene lookup returns CDR1 MNHEY and CDR2 SVGAGI. V was clipped by 4 bases and J by 4 bases, with 13 bases between them. CDR3 nucleotide sequence: TGTGCCAGCAGTTTCCATACAGGGATCACTGAAGCTTTCTTT. Its protein product is CASSFHTGITEAFF.

V and J are TRBV6-5 and TRBJ1-1; D is perhaps TRBD1 (5 bases). The CDR3 loop spans 11 amino acids. The V end was cut by 0 bases, the J end by 10 bases, with 6 bases between. CDR1 and CDR2 from the germline V gene are MNHEY and SVGAGI. DNA for the CDR3: TGTGCCAGCAGTTACTCCGGGGGAGCTTTCTTT. This sequence encodes CASSYSGGAFF.

V and J are TRBV6-1 and TRBJ1-1; weak D call: TRBD1 (6 bases). This CDR3 has 16 residues. CDR1 is MNHNS and CDR2 is SASEGT in the germline V gene. V dropped 0 bases and J dropped 1 base, with 12 bases sitting between them. CDR3 protein: CASSEAGHGRNTEAFF. CDR3 sequence (DNA): TGTGCCAGCAGTGAAGCGGGACACGGTCGGAACACTGAAGCTTTCTTT.

The chain combines TRBV6-6 with TRBJ2-5, with D perhaps TRBD2 (7 bases). V was pared by 6 bases and J by 5 bases, with 16 bases between. Germline V gene sequence: CDR1 MNHNY, CDR2 SVGAGI (reference sequence). This CDR3 spans 14 amino acids. The CDR3 sequence: CASSSEGGAETQYF. CDR3 bases: TGTGCCAGCAGCTCCGAAGGGGGGGCCGAGACCCAGTACTTC.

J is TRBJ1-2 and V is TRBV6-5; 7 bases are shared with TRBD1. Germline V gives CDR1 MNHEY, CDR2 SVGAGI. The CDR3 contains 14 residues. V shed 6 bases, J shed 4 bases, and the junction held 8 bases outside the gene matches. CDR3 amino acids: CASRETGTAYGYTF. The CDR3 nucleotides read TGTGCCAGCAGGGAGACCGGGACAGCCTATGGCTACACCTTC.

With regard to this clone: The same CDR3 also results from other DNA sequences found in this sample. The chain joins TRBV5-1 to TRBJ2-3; D is unclear. The CDR3 is 13 residues long. V dropped 2 bases and J dropped 1 base, with 5 bases sitting between them. Germline CDR1 SGHRS, CDR2 YFSETQ. DNA of the CDR3: TGCGCCAGCAGCTTATCTGGCACAGATACGCAGTATTTT. This sequence encodes CASSLSGTDTQYF.

V and J are TRBV4-1 and TRBJ2-7, with D possibly matching TRBD2 (6 bases). The CDR3 has 16 residues. CDR1 MGHRA and CDR2 YSYEKL come from the germline V gene. Deletions cut 0 bases from V and 2 bases from J, with 14 bases between. The CDR3 DNA reads TGCGCCAGCAGCCAAGATCGGTCTAGCGCTACCTACGAGCAGTACTTC. This codes for CASSQDRSSATYEQYF.

V and J are TRBV19 and TRBJ2-2, with 7 bases that match TRBD2. The junction had 9 bases not matched to a gene; V was cut back by 3 bases and J by 5 bases. Per the germline V gene, CDR1 is LNHDA and CDR2 is SQIVND (reference sequence). The CDR3 loop spans 16 amino acids. This CDR3 is CASSMLQAGDTGELFF. The CDR3 DNA follows: TGTGCCAGTAGTATGCTCCAGGCGGGAGATACCGGGGAGCTGTTTTTT.

The chain carries TRBV5-6 and TRBJ1-1; D unresolved. V lost 0 bases and J lost 7, with 10 bases in between. Germline V lookup: CDR1 SGHDT, CDR2 YYEEEE. CDR3 length: 13 residues. As DNA, the CDR3 is TGTGCCAGCAGCTTGGGCCACCCTAATGAAGCTTTCTTT. It specifies CASSLGHPNEAFF.

CDR3 protein: CASSQDQAGTGMDTEAFF. The CDR3, as DNA: TGTGCCAGCAGCCAAGATCAAGCCGGGACAGGGATGGACACTGAAGCTTTCTTT. V is TRBV4-2 and J is TRBJ1-1, with 9 bases aligning to TRBD1. CDR1 LGHNA and CDR2 YNFKEQ come from the germline V gene. This CDR3 contains 18 residues. J lost 3 bases, V lost 0 bases, and 11 bases had no gene match.

The genes are TRBV29-1 and TRBJ1-2; TRBD1 agrees at 7 bases. There are 13 residues in the CDR3. Germline assignment: CDR1 SQVTM and CDR2 ANQGSEA. With V trimmed by 6 bases and J by 3 bases, 7 bases remained unmatched. The CDR3 here is CSVSDRVDYGYTF. The CDR3 DNA sequence: TGCAGCGTCTCCGACAGGGTAGACTATGGCTACACCTTC.

The CDR3 DNA reads as TGTGCCAGCAGACCGCTAGCAAGCTACGAGCAGTACTTC. Translated, it gives CASRPLASYEQYF. The genes are TRBV5-6 and TRBJ2-7; perhaps TRBD2 as D (5 bases). The V gene's germline CDR1 is SGHDT and CDR2 YYEEEE. Trimming took 5 bases from V and 3 from J, leaving 12 bases between them. The CDR3 loop spans 13 amino acids.

The V call is TRBV6-5, the J call TRBJ1-1, with TRBD1 matching 9 bases. V was pared by 4 bases and J by 4 bases, with 10 bases of the junction left unmatched. The germline gives CDR1 MNHEY, CDR2 SVGAGI. The CDR3 extends over 16 amino acids. CDR3 bases: TGTGCCAGCAGTTTAGGACAGGGGCAGGTATTCACTGAAGCTTTCTTT. This codes for CASSLGQGQVFTEAFF.

The chain carries TRBV5-4 and TRBJ2-7; D remains ambiguous. This CDR3 is built from 13 residues. Germline CDR1 SGHNT, CDR2 YYREEE (reference sequence). Deletions cut 3 bases from V and 4 bases from J, with 11 bases between. The CDR3 sequence: CASSSTGSYEQYF. The DNA of the CDR3 is TGTGCCAGCAGCTCGACCGGGTCGTACGAGCAGTACTTC.

The CDR3 sequence is CASSPRGSEPQYF. The CDR3 coding sequence is TGTGCCAGCAGCCCTCGGGGGAGTGAGCCGCAGTATTTT. The V and J genes are TRBV11-1 and TRBJ2-3; D possibly corresponds to TRBD2 (6 bases). V gave up 5 bases and J gave up 10 bases, with 16 bases separating them. Germline lookup yields CDR1 SGHAT and CDR2 FQDESV (reference sequence). The length of the CDR3 is 13 residues.

This sequence joins TRBV6-5 and TRBJ2-3; D uncertain. Between the trimmed V and J ends, which lost 2 bases and 4 bases, there was a span of 7 bases. In germline, CDR1 is MNHEY, CDR2 SVGAGI. This CDR3 is 13 amino acids long. The DNA for the CDR3 is TGTGCCAGCAGTTACGACGGGTCAGATACGCAGTATTTT. Amino acid sequence: CASSYDGSDTQYF.

The CDR3: CASSLEGTGYNEQFF. The DNA of the CDR3 is TGCGCCAGCAGCTTGGAAGGGACAGGGTACAATGAGCAGTTCTTC. The chain employs TRBV5-1 and TRBJ2-1; 9 positions agree with TRBD1. V lost 0 bases, J lost 4 bases, and 2 bases stayed unmatched. This CDR3 contains 15 residues. Germline V gene sequence: CDR1 SGHRS, CDR2 YFSETQ.

The chain couples TRBV12-5 to TRBJ1-5, with TRBD1 matching 9 bases. In germline, CDR1 is LGHNT, CDR2 FRNRAP. V lost 0 bases and J lost 6; bases outside the gene matches: 6. CDR3 length: 16 amino acids. Here the CDR3 DNA reads TGTGCTAGTGGTTTGGTACAAGGACAGGGGATTCAGCCCCAGCATTTT. Its protein is CASGLVQGQGIQPQHF.

The chain joins TRBV6-6 to TRBJ2-7; D ambiguous. Looked up from germline, CDR1 is MNHNY and CDR2 is SVGAGI (reference sequence). V was pared by 0 bases and J by 4 bases, with 10 bases between. CDR3 length: 14 amino acids. CDR3 nucleotide sequence: TGTGCCAGCAGTTACTCCAGGCCTTCATACGAGCAGTACTTC. It is translated as CASSYSRPSYEQYF.

The CDR3 DNA follows: TGTGCCTGGACCAGGAAGGCAGATACGCAGTATTTT. Translation: CAWTRKADTQYF. V gene TRBV30 combines with J gene TRBJ2-3; D is unclear. Trimming cost V 4 bases and J 4 bases, with 9 bases left between them. There are 12 residues in the CDR3. The germline V gene has CDR1 GTSNPN and CDR2 SVGIG (reference sequence).

The chain couples TRBV30 to TRBJ1-2, with unresolved D. CDR1 and CDR2 (germline): GTSNPN, SVGIG (reference sequence). There are 10 residues in the CDR3. Trimming removed 3 bases from V and 7 bases from J, with 6 bases in between. The CDR3, as DNA: TGTGCCTGGAGGTCTTTTGGCTACACCTTC. Its translation: CAWRSFGYTF.